This T cell receptor beta chain originates from a study of monozygotic twins with inflammatory bowel disease (dated by TCRdb to between 2018 and 2021). Notes on the research overall: The full study comprised some 30 monozygotic twin pairs: nine German pairs (four IBD-concordant, five IBD-discordant) and 19 IBD-discordant Danish pairs. Disease-associated traits were sought mainly through comparisons between IBD patients and their genetically identical healthy co-twins within discordant pairs. Each individual had, on average, about 151 000 unique TCRalpha sequences and 181 000 unique TCRbeta sequences available for analysis.

Concerning this clonotype itself: Its antigen is currently not known.

Receptors were amplified or captured by 5' RACE. Each TCR library was prepared from about 3.5 ug of total RNA. For each sample, cDNA synthesis was carried out in eight separate reactions using SMARTScribe reverse transcriptase. During cDNA synthesis, template switching was used to introduce unique molecular identifiers that contained a 6-nucleotide sample barcode. TCRalpha and TCRbeta cDNA was amplified by two nested PCRs of roughly 15 and 9 cycles, with bead purification after each PCR. Before amplification, the cDNA was both treated with uracil DNA-glycosylase and purified with the QIAquick PCR purification kit. The second PCR was the step at which Illumina TruSeq-compatible adapters and sample-specific barcodes were added. Library quality and concentration were checked on TapeStation and Qubit, and libraries were pooled at about 5 ng each. Sequencing of the pooled libraries was done on an Illumina HiSeq2500 single-index Rapid Run using custom sequencing primers and 2 x 100 bp reads. For the original study's pipeline: MiGEC version 1.2.6 was used for UMI-based consensus assembly to correct PCR and sequencing errors. MiXCR version 2.1.1 was used to carry out V(D)J alignment, clonotype assembly and CDR3 extraction. Gene usage, clonotype sharing and MAIT/NKT TCR abundance were normalised by analysing the top 1000, 10 000 and 20 000 clonotypes per sample. After downsampling to 27 000 UMIs, diversity was calculated as the inverse Simpson index using the vegan R package. Paired Mann-Whitney U tests on discordant twin pairs were used, with Benjamini-Hochberg multiple-testing correction. The reads, reprocessed by TCRdb, yield one row per CDR3 protein sequence and no DNA. The V and J calls shown here were made by TCRdb, not taken from the authors' results. The sample's clone listing holds roughly 140,000 distinct CDR3 sequences. The ten largest clonotypes hold 2% to 3% of the sample.

From each donor, a 2.5 ml peripheral blood sample was drawn into PAXgene tubes and stored at -80 degrees C. Without any T cell sorting, total RNA was extracted from whole blood using the PAXgene blood miRNA kit on an automated QIAcube. Peripheral blood from monozygotic twin pairs concordant or discordant for inflammatory bowel disease was subjected to deep TCRalpha and TCRbeta repertoire profiling with unique molecular barcoding. Smoking habits were recorded for all twin pairs, and each individual was classified as a current, former or never smoker. CDR1 and CDR2 are drawn from the germline V gene (reference sequence): MNHNY, SVGAGI. The CDR3 runs 17 amino acids, cysteine and phenylalanine included. Nucleotide data are not available. What the research found in general, with its limitations: Measured by the inverse Simpson index, TCRbeta repertoire diversity was lower in IBD patients than in their healthy co-twins. Because patients were on differing immunosuppressive treatments, the repertoires may have picked up extra background noise and inter-individual variability. IBD patients shared fewer clonotypes with other individuals than healthy twins did, most markedly in patients showing signs of disease activity. The analysis was unable to tell apart different T cell subtypes. The results gave no support for a single strong signal or clonotype linked to IBD. No difference in repertoire similarity was observed between concordant and discordant twins, possibly owing to limited statistical power.

The specimen sequenced was blood. This chain is built from TRBV6-6 and TRBJ2-3; the TCRdb D gene call, TRBD1, has no DNA to confirm it. This clonotype was sampled from a human donor with ulcerative colitis or Crohn's disease, or a healthy co-twin of an affected twin (not recorded which). The CDR3 is CASSYSSPGSGSDTQYF.